This T cell receptor beta chain was profiled in a study of circulating and synovial CD4+ cells in juvenile arthritis. TCRdb keeps only in-frame clones here, not all; method: immunoSEQ multiplex PCR. Of just over 35,000 clones detected, 90% to 95% appear once; the ten largest clones hold 0.7%. The CDR3 length is 17 residues. Trimming took 2 bases from V and 4 from J; bases not matched to a gene: 12. The germline gives CDR1 MNHNS, CDR2 SASEGT. Study-level points and caveats: Bulk blood CD4 samples held at least an order of magnitude more or fewer genomes than CPL. Some such blood samples were as oligoclonal as synovium.

Only one count was recorded for this clone. Its antigen is not known. The clonotype originates from a human donor with juvenile idiopathic arthritis. The rearrangement joins TRBV6-1 to TRBJ1-1, with 8 bases matching TRBD1. The sample comprised CD4+ T cells from blood. CDR3 in amino acids: CASSETPPGGGGTEAFF. CDR3 DNA: TGTGCCAGCAGTGAAACCCCACCAGGGGGCGGTGGCACTGAAGCTTTCTTT.